The source of this TCR beta chain is a study of blood T cell repertoires in COVID-19 (TCRdb year 2020). Some background on the complete study: Samples covering the acute and convalescent phases of COVID-19 were provided by collaborators in the United States, Italy and Spain. The material from the prospective study consisted of cDNA or gDNA derived from T cells, B-cell-depleted T cells, or PBMCs. Deeply sampled blood TCRbeta repertoires from subjects exposed to, actively infected with, or recovered from COVID-19 were included in the dataset. The repertoires were released in a freely available public database intended as a resource for research on the immune response to SARS-CoV-2. Samples came from the ongoing ImmuneRACE study (first 160 participants) plus 1,254 subjects from 6 global collaborators. Nearly every sample came with metadata listing a de-identified subject ID, COVID-19 status, age in years and sex. Where available, HLA class I and class II types were obtained from metadata supplied by the sample provider rather than from assay-based typing.

Based on the germline V gene (reference sequence), the CDR1 and CDR2 sequences are SEHNR and FQNEAQ. Reading from cysteine to phenylalanine, the CDR3 counts 12 amino acids. Only the CDR3 part of the read is kept: 36 bases, read in frame from the first base. V was cut back by 7 bases and J by 5 bases, leaving a gap of 12 bases between them. Remarks on this clone: The antigen it recognizes is unknown. No base quality information exists; no much larger clone differs at one position.

Broader findings and caveats from the paper: The quantity of clinical and demographic metadata differed by source and by participant and was supplied without curation.

At one collaborating source in Seattle, patients were enrolled during active infection and were followed longitudinally through the course of disease. Whole blood was collected in K2EDTA tubes by collaborating institutions according to the institutions' own protocols. For TCRbeta analysis, collaborators shipped samples as frozen whole blood, isolated PBMCs, or DNA extracted from either of those sample types. TCRbeta CDR3 regions were amplified from genomic DNA using the immunoSEQ Assay, a bias-controlled multiplex PCR. The authors' pipeline ran thus. Within the assay, amplification of reference gene primers was used to estimate how many nucleated cells each sample contained. To quantify the absolute abundance of each unique TCRbeta CDR3 rearrangement, sequence reads were collapsed and filtered. For each sample, productive Simpson clonality was calculated as the square root of Simpson's diversity index over productive rearrangements. TCRdb carries this immuneACCESS record with in-frame sequences only. Its versions omit some clonotypes, under half of them owing to an unresolved V gene in the studies checked, with the rest unexplained. The V and J calls and clone size were taken over from that table, and D and trimming were inferred from the DNA. The sample has roughly 84,000 clones on record, about 78% of them singletons. The ten largest account for about a third of the sample.

Sequenced sample: peripheral blood. The sequence was obtained from a man aged 60 to 69 with COVID-19, enrolled during active disease. The sequence joins TRBV7-9 to TRBJ2-7; the D segment could be TRBD1, given 5 matching bases. At the DNA level, the sequence is TGTGCCAGCACCTCCAGGGAAAACGAGCAGTACTTC. Its protein product is CASTSRENEQYF.